One sample yielded the 27 T cell receptor beta chains listed below, sequenced in a study of control samples from healthy donors and cancer patients. Using immunoSEQ multiplex PCR, the repertoire was profiled, and TCRdb retains in-frame clones only, with some absent. The table shows approximately 52,000 clones, with roughly 87% occurring only once. The sample taken for sequencing was blood. These receptors originate from a man in his fifties or sixties in good health.

The rearrangement joins TRBV7-9 to TRBJ2-7; perhaps D is TRBD1 or TRBD2 (5 bases each). Between the trimmed V and J ends, which lost 4 bases and 3 bases, there was a span of 22 bases. The CDR3 runs to 17 residues. The germline gives CDR1 SEHNR, CDR2 FQNEAQ (reference sequence). The CDR3 DNA is TGTGCCAGCAGCTCGCTTCGGTGGGGACCCAAGAGCTACGAGCAGTACTTC. This codes for CASSSLRWGPKSYEQYF.

V usage is TRBV3-1 (or the pseudogene TRBV3-2) and J usage is TRBJ1-3; possibly TRBD1 for D (6 bases). The CDR3 is made up of 17 amino acids. Germline V CDR1 and CDR2: LGHDT, YNNKEL (reference sequence). Trimming cost V 6 bases and J 0 bases, with 18 bases left between them. CDR3 DNA: TGTGCCAGCAGAGCGTGGGGGCCCACCCTCTCTGGAAACACCATATATTTT. The encoded protein is CASRAWGPTLSGNTIYF.

V gene TRBV5-1 combines with J gene TRBJ1-5, with TRBD1 matching over 7 bases. V trimming: 4 bases; J trimming: 0 bases; junction bases outside the gene matches: 4. The CDR3 totals 15 residues. CDR1 and CDR2 from the germline V gene are SGHRS and YFSETQ. CDR3 sequence: CASSPGQYSNQPQHF. The CDR3 DNA sequence: TGCGCCAGCAGCCCGGGACAGTATAGCAATCAGCCCCAGCATTTT.

This chain links TRBV4-3 with TRBJ2-1; 16 nucleotides match TRBD2. J gave up 3 bases and V 4 bases, and 9 bases lay outside the gene matches. Per the germline V gene, CDR1 is LGHNA and CDR2 is YSLEER. The length of the CDR3 is 19 residues. Here the CDR3 DNA reads TGCGCCAGCAGCCCGGGACTAGCGGGAGGGCTTAACTACTACAATGAGCAGTTCTTC. Its protein product is CASSPGLAGGLNYYNEQFF.

CDR3 sequence reads: CASSVVERNTEAFF. The CDR3 DNA is TGTGCCAGCAGCGTAGTCGAGAGAAACACTGAAGCTTTCTTT. The chain has TRBV9 and TRBJ1-1; D gene uncertain. This CDR3 has 14 residues. The V end was cut by 0 bases, the J end by 2 bases, with 8 bases between. Germline V gives CDR1 SGDLS, CDR2 YYNGEE.

The chain is built from TRBV5-1 and TRBJ2-7, with TRBD1 as a possible D gene (6 bases). Per the germline V gene, CDR1 is SGHRS and CDR2 is YFSETQ. V lost 3 bases and J 2 bases, leaving 12 bases between the germline ends. The CDR3 runs 14 residues. CDR3 sequence: CASSWDKGTYEQYF. The CDR3 DNA is TGCGCCAGCAGCTGGGACAAGGGAACCTACGAGCAGTACTTC.

As concerns this clone: Other DNA sequences in this specimen translate into the identical CDR3. The genes are TRBV28 and TRBJ1-5, with TRBD1 matching 7 bases. V lost 2 bases to trimming and J lost 2 bases; unmatched junction nucleotides: 0. Per the germline V gene, CDR1 is MDHEN and CDR2 is SYDVKM. The CDR3 is 14 amino acids. The CDR3 here is CASSLGQGNQPQHF. The DNA of the CDR3 is TGTGCCAGCAGTTTAGGACAGGGCAATCAGCCCCAGCATTTT. The full variable domain, with the rest looked up from reference TRBV28 and TRBJ1-5, is DVKVTQSSRYLVKRTGEKVFLECVQDMDHENMFWYRQDPGLGLRLIYFSYDVKMKEKGDIPEGYSVSREKKERFSLILESASTNQTSMYLCASSLGQGNQPQHFGDGTRLSIL.

The chain carries TRBV5-8 and TRBJ2-1; 7 bases fit TRBD1. CDR3 length: 17 residues. Trimming removed 5 bases from V and 3 bases from J; junction bases left unmatched: 14. CDR1 is SGHTS, CDR2 YDEGEE, per germline. The DNA for the CDR3 is TGTGCCAGCAGATGGTTCACCGGGACAGCAATCTACAATGAGCAGTTCTTC. This gives the protein CASRWFTGTAIYNEQFF.

The CDR3 bases are TGTGCCAGCAGTTACTCGAGTCCGGGGGCTGGAAACACCATATATTTT. Translation: CASSYSSPGAGNTIYF. This chain connects TRBV6-5 to TRBJ1-3; D might be TRBD1 (5 bases). Germline V CDR1 and CDR2: MNHEY, SVGAGI. The V end was cut by 0 bases, the J end by 2 bases, with 11 bases between. The CDR3 loop spans 16 amino acids.

The rearrangement links TRBV4-3 to TRBJ2-7; D is possibly TRBD1 or TRBD2 (6 bases each). Germline V lookup: CDR1 LGHNA, CDR2 YSLEER. The V gene lost 0 bases and the J gene lost 6 bases, with 18 bases spanning the gap. The CDR3 covers 16 residues. In DNA form, the CDR3 reads TGCGCCAGCAGCCAAGAGTGGGGGGCGGTGGAGACCGAGCAGTACTTC. Translation gives CASSQEWGAVETEQYF.

The chain has TRBV7-2 and TRBJ2-7, with a possible D match to TRBD1 (6 bases). The germline V and J ends were trimmed by 3 bases and 3 bases, with 15 bases remaining between them. From germline, CDR1 is SGHTA and CDR2 FQGNSA. The length of the CDR3 is 15 residues. CDR3 nucleotide sequence: TGTGCCAGCAGCTTCGTCCAGGGGCATAACTACGAGCAGTACTTC. Residues: CASSFVQGHNYEQYF. Looking up the rest from reference TRBV7-2 and TRBJ2-7 gives the full variable domain: GAGVSQSPSNKVTEKGKDVELRCDPISGHTALYWYRQSLGQGLEFLIYFQGNSAPDKSGLPSDRFSAERTGGSVSTLTIQRTQQEDSAVYLCASSFVQGHNYEQYFGPGTRLTVT.

The V and J genes are TRBV19 and TRBJ1-5; 7 bases map to TRBD1. The J segment lost 3 bases and the V segment lost 5 bases, leaving 4 bases of the junction unmatched. Germline-derived CDR1 and CDR2 are LNHDA and SQIVND (reference sequence). The CDR3 contains 14 residues. CDR3 nucleotide sequence: TGTGCCAGTAGTCTACAGGGGAACAATCAGCCCCAGCATTTT. It specifies CASSLQGNNQPQHF. Combining the CDR3 with reference TRBV19 and TRBJ1-5 gives the whole variable domain DGGITQSPKYLFRKEGQNVTLSCEQNLNHDAMYWYRQDPGQGLRLIYYSQIVNDFQKGDIAEGYSVSREKKESFPLTVTSAQKNPTAFYLCASSLQGNNQPQHFGDGTRLSIL.

The V and J genes are TRBV12-3 or TRBV12-4 and TRBJ1-1; D is perhaps TRBD1 (6 bases). V dropped 10 bases and J dropped 9 bases, with 15 bases sitting between them. This CDR3 region has 11 residues. The chain's CDR3 is CAISMGDKAFF. The CDR3 nucleotides are TGTGCCATTAGTATGGGGGACAAAGCTTTCTTT.

The chain combines TRBV2 with TRBJ2-2; tentatively, D is TRBD2 (6 bases). The CDR3 covers 15 residues. Trimming left V 8 bases short and J 8 bases short, with 21 bases between. The germline gives CDR1 SNHLY, CDR2 FYNNEI. This CDR3 is CASSFGGVVEGELFF. Here the CDR3 DNA reads TGTGCCAGCTCGTTCGGGGGAGTGGTGGAAGGGGAGCTGTTTTTT.

The rearrangement joins TRBV2 to TRBJ2-7; 10 bases map to TRBD2. Germline loops: CDR1 SNHLY, CDR2 FYNNEI. CDR3 size: 16 residues. After removal of 6 bases from V and 0 bases from J, the junction contained 8 bases not matched to a gene. The CDR3 DNA reads TGTGCCAGCAGGGCTACGGGACTAGCGAGCTCCTACGAGCAGTACTTC. This translates into CASRATGLASSYEQYF.

The rearrangement links TRBV9 to TRBJ2-1, with D tentatively TRBD1 (6 bases). The CDR3 consists of 14 residues. Trimming shortened V by 0 bases and J by 7 bases, and 11 bases separated the two germline ends. Germline loops: CDR1 SGDLS, CDR2 YYNGEE. CDR3 in amino acids: CASSVDGGLNEQFF. The CDR3 region has the DNA TGTGCCAGCAGCGTAGATGGGGGCCTAAATGAGCAGTTCTTC.

The V gene is TRBV7-9, the J gene TRBJ2-3, with 16 bases fitting TRBD2. The germline V gene has CDR1 SEHNR and CDR2 FQNEAQ (reference sequence). CDR3 length equals 18 residues. V shed 4 bases and J 2 bases; nucleotides not matched to a gene: 6. The CDR3 protein is CASSSRGLAGGPTDTQYF. The CDR3 DNA reads as TGTGCCAGCAGCTCTAGGGGACTAGCGGGAGGGCCCACAGATACGCAGTATTTT. The whole variable domain, filled in from reference TRBV7-9 and TRBJ2-3, reads DTGVSQNPRHKITKRGQNVTFRCDPISEHNRLYWYRQTLGQGPEFLTYFQNEAQLEKSRLLSDRFSAERPKGSFSTLEIQRTEQGDSAMYLCASSSRGLAGGPTDTQYFGPGTRLTVL.

The chain carries TRBV4-3 and TRBJ1-1, with D possibly TRBD1 on 6 matching bases. CDR3 size: 15 residues. Germline loops: CDR1 LGHNA, CDR2 YSLEER. Trimming removed 0 bases at V and 6 bases at J, with 14 bases between. The CDR3 protein is CASSQDFRGHPEAFF. The CDR3 DNA is TGCGCCAGCAGCCAAGATTTCAGGGGCCACCCTGAAGCTTTCTTT.

The chain links TRBV6-6 to TRBJ2-1; 7 bases map to TRBD1. CDR1 and CDR2 (germline): MNHNY, SVGAGI (reference sequence). Trimming at V came to 0 bases and at J to 1 base, leaving 3 bases not matched to a gene. This CDR3 is built from 16 residues. This chain's CDR3 is CASSYSEGASYNEQFF. CDR3 DNA: TGTGCCAGCAGTTACTCTGAGGGGGCATCCTACAATGAGCAGTTCTTC.

This clone was detected a few times. The chain joins TRBV10-2 to TRBJ2-2; TRBD1 matches at 9 bases. This CDR3 comprises 14 residues. Looked up from germline, CDR1 is WSHSY and CDR2 is SAAADI. The trim removed 4 bases at V and 4 bases at J, leaving 1 base unmatched. CDR3 nucleotide sequence: TGCGCCAGCAGTGGGACAGGGGTCACCGGGGAGCTGTTTTTT. Translating it yields CASSGTGVTGELFF.

This sequence joins TRBV28 and TRBJ2-5; TRBD1 matches 7 bases. Germline V gene data show CDR1 as MDHEN and CDR2 as SYDVKM. The J segment lost 7 bases and the V segment lost 5 bases, leaving 10 bases of the junction unmatched. CDR3 length: 14 residues. The CDR3 region has the DNA TGTGCCAGCAGTCCCGGGACAGACAAGAGGACCCAGTACTTC. Encoded protein: CASSPGTDKRTQYF.

The chain couples TRBV6-2 or TRBV6-3 to TRBJ2-7; no clear D gene. CDR1 is MNHEY, CDR2 SVGEGT, per germline. V dropped 5 bases and J dropped 2 bases, with 4 bases sitting between them. The CDR3 runs to 11 residues. Written as DNA, the CDR3 is TGTGCCAGCAGTCGCCCCTACGAGCAGTACTTC. It yields the protein CASSRPYEQYF.

The rearrangement uses TRBV9 and TRBJ2-7; a weak D match, TRBD2 (5 bases). The length of the CDR3 is 15 residues. CDR1 and CDR2 from the germline V gene are SGDLS and YYNGEE. The germline V and J ends were trimmed by 0 bases and 3 bases, with 13 bases remaining between them. The CDR3 DNA reads TGTGCCAGCAGCGTAGGTGGGAGTAGCGTCTACGAGCAGTACTTC. It encodes CASSVGGSSVYEQYF.

V is TRBV7-2 and J is TRBJ1-3; possible D gene TRBD1, 5 bases. The germline V gene encodes CDR1 SGHTA and CDR2 FQGNSA. V lost 0 bases and J lost 1, with 7 bases in between. The CDR3 runs 15 residues. The CDR3 region has the DNA TGTGCCAGCAGCTTAGCATACAGGTCTGGAAACACCATATATTTT. Translating it yields CASSLAYRSGNTIYF.

The table lists this clone with a count of one. J is TRBJ1-5 and V is TRBV11-2; possible D gene TRBD1, 5 bases. CDR1 and CDR2 (germline): SGHAT, FQNNGV. This CDR3 has 13 amino acids. Trimming took off 2 bases at V and 7 bases at J, with 9 bases between the two ends. The CDR3 protein is CASSLSQGQPQHF. The DNA of the CDR3 is TGTGCCAGCAGCTTATCCCAGGGCCAGCCCCAGCATTTT. Filled out from reference TRBV11-2 and TRBJ1-5, the complete variable domain reads EAGVAQSPRYKIIEKRQSVAFWCNPISGHATLYWYQQILGQGPKLLIQFQNNGVVDDSQLPKDRFSAERLKGVDSTLKIQPAKLEDSAVYLCASSLSQGQPQHFGDGTRLSIL.

The chain is built from TRBV7-9 and TRBJ2-1; D is unresolved. Germline values: CDR1 SEHNR, CDR2 FQNEAQ (reference sequence). The V and J ends lost 1 base and 7 bases respectively, with 8 bases between them. This CDR3 is built from 13 residues. CDR3 in amino acids: CASSLEGWNEQFF. CDR3 nucleotides: TGTGCCAGCAGCTTAGAGGGCTGGAATGAGCAGTTCTTC.

The chain recombines TRBV7-2 with TRBJ2-1; D not certain. Germline CDR1 is SGHTA and CDR2 is FQGNSA. V shed 3 bases and J shed 4 bases, with 10 bases lying between them. This CDR3 contains 14 residues. CDR3 bases: TGTGCCAGCAGCTTGTTAGACACTTACAATGAGCAGTTCTTC. It encodes CASSLLDTYNEQFF.